This TCR beta chain was observed in a study of OX40 agonist ivuxolimab in advanced cancers. Overall study: Patients in dose escalation had liver, melanoma, kidney or head and neck cancers. Those enrolled were roughly 80% male, with a mean age of roughly 60 years and ages from about 20 to 90.

This clone occurred once. Its antigen is still unknown. This CDR3 is 14 amino acids long. Germline-derived CDR1 and CDR2 are MNHEY and SVGAGI. The ends were cut back, 2 bases at V and 6 bases at J, with 13 bases in the middle. Whole-study results and caveats: There was clonal expansion of CD4+ and CD8+ blood T cells by week 6 at 0.1 to 3.0 mg/kg. Which antigen the expanded peripheral T cells recognized is unknown.

Repertoires were generated with immunoSEQ multiplex PCR, while TCRdb's copy carries only in-frame clones and drops some. The table lists 65,000 to 75,000 clones, more than 75% of them singletons. This TCR came from an adult with an advanced solid tumor such as melanoma, head and neck, liver or kidney cancer. Sequences were derived from CD4+ or CD8+ T cells sorted from blood, sampled in a trial of the OX40 agonist ivuxolimab. This chain joins TRBV6-5 and TRBJ1-1; D is possibly TRBD1 (6 bases). In DNA, the CDR3 is TGTGCCAGCAGTTACCGCACAGGGTACGCTGAAGCTTTCTTT. This translates into CASSYRTGYAEAFF.